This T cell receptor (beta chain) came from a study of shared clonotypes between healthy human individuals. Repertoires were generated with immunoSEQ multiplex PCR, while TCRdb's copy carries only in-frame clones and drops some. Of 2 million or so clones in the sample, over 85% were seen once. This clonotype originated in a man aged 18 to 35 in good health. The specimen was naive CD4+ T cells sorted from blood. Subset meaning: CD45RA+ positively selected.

The CDR3 DNA reads TGTGCCAGCAGCCCCGGCCGCACAGATACGCAGTATTTT. This codes for CASSPGRTDTQYF. V gene TRBV11-3 combines with J gene TRBJ2-3; D not certain. CDR1 SGHNT and CDR2 YENEEA come from the germline V gene. V was cut by 5 bases and J by 1 base, with 7 bases left in between. The length of the CDR3 is 13 residues.